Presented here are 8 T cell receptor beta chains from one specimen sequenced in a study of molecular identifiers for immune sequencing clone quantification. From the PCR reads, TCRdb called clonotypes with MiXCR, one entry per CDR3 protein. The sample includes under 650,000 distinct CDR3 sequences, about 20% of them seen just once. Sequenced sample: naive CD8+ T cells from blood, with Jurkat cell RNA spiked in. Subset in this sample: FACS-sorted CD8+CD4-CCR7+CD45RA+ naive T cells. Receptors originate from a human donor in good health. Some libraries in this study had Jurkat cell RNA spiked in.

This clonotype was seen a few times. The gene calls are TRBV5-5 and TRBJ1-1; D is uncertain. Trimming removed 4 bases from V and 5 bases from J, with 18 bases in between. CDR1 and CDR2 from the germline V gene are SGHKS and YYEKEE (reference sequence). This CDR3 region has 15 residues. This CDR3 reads CASSPGVGLETEAFF. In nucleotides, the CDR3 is TGTGCCAGCAGCCCCGGAGTAGGGCTGGAGACTGAAGCTTTCTTT.

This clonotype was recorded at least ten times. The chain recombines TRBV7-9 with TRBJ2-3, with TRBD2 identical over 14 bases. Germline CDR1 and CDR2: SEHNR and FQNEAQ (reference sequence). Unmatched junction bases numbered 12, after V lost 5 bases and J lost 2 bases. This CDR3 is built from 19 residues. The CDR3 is CASSPRTSGRTSSTDTQYF. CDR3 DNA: TGTGCCAGCAGCCCGCGGACTAGCGGGAGGACCTCCTCCACAGATACGCAGTATTTT.

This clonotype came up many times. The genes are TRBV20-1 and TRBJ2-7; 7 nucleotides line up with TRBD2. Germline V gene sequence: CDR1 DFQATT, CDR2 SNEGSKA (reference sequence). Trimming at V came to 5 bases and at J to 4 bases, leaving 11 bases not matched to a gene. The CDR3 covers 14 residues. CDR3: CSARDEAGVYEQYF. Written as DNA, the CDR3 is TGCAGTGCTCGGGATGAGGCGGGAGTTTACGAGCAGTACTTC.

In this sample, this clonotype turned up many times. In DNA form, the CDR3 reads TGTGCCAGCAGCGTAGGGGCATACCCACAGGGTGCCGGGGAGCTGTTTTTT. It yields the protein CASSVGAYPQGAGELFF. This chain connects TRBV9 to TRBJ2-2; D is possibly TRBD1 (6 bases). CDR3 length: 17 amino acids. Germline V gene sequence: CDR1 SGDLS, CDR2 YYNGEE. V gave up 0 bases and J gave up 6 bases, with 18 bases separating them.

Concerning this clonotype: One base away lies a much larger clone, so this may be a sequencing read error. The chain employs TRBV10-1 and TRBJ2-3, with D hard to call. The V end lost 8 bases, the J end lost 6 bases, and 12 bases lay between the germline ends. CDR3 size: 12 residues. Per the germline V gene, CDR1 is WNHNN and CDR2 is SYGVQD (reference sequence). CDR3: CASGTSSDTQYF. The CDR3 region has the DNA TGCGCCAGCGGTACCTCTTCGGATACGCAGTATTTT.

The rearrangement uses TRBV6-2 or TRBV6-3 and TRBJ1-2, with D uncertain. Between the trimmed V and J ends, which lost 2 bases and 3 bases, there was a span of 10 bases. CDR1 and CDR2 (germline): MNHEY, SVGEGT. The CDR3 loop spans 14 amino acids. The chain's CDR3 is CASSYSVDYYGYTF. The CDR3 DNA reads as TGTGCCAGCAGTTACAGTGTAGACTACTATGGCTACACCTTC.

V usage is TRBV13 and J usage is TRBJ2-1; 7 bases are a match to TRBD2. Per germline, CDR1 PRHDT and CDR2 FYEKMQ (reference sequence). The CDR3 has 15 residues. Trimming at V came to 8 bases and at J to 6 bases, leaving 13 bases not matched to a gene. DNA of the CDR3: TGTGCCAGCCAATCTCGATATGGCGGGGGCAATGAGCAGTTCTTC. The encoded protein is CASQSRYGGGNEQFF.

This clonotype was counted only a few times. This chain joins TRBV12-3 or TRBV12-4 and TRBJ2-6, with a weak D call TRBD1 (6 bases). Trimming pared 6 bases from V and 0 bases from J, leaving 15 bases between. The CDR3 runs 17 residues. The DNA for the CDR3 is TGTGCCAGCAGAAGACTGGACAGAACCTCTGGGGCCAACGTCCTGACTTTC. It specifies CASRRLDRTSGANVLTF.